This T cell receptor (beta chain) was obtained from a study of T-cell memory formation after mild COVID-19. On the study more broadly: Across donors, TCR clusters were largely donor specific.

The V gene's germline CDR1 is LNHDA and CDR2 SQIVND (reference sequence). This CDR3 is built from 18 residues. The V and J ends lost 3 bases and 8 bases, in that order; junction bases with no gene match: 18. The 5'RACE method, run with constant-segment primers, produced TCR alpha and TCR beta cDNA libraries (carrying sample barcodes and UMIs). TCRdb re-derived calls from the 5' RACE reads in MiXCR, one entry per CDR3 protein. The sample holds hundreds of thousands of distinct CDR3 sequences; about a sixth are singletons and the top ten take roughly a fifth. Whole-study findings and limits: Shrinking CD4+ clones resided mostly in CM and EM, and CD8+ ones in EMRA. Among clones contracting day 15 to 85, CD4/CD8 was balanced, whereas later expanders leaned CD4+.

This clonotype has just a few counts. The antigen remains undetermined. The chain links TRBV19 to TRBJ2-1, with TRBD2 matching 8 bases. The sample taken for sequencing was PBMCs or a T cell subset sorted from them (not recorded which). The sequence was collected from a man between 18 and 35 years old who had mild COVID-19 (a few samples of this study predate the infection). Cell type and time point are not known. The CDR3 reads CASSMPPLVAGGSYEQFF. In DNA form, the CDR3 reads TGTGCCAGTAGTATGCCCCCCCTTGTTGCGGGGGGCTCGTATGAGCAGTTCTTC.